Presented here are 5 T cell receptor beta chains from one specimen sequenced in a study of T cells in Graves' hyperthyroidism and ophthalmopathy. RNA transcripts gave rise to amplified TCR beta CDR3 regions. Carried out on the TCR CDR3, a first-round RT-PCR used the HTBI primer set. TCRdb called the multiplex PCR reads again in MiXCR, with one record for every CDR3 protein. The table includes approximately 600,000 distinct CDR3 sequences, about a sixth detected once. The source material was blood. The receptors originated from a woman aged 25 to 45 with Graves' hyperthyroidism.

This clonotype has more than one count but fewer than ten. V usage is TRBV30 and J usage is TRBJ1-2, with a weak D call TRBD1 (6 bases). Trimming stripped 4 bases from V and 3 bases from J, with 12 bases between. There are 13 residues in the CDR3. Germline-derived CDR1 and CDR2 are GTSNPN and SVGIG (reference sequence). The CDR3: CAWKDSAYYGYTF. CDR3 sequence (DNA): TGTGCCTGGAAGGACAGCGCCTACTATGGCTACACCTTC.

V gene TRBV2 combines with J gene TRBJ1-2, with D perhaps matching TRBD1 (6 bases). This CDR3 comprises 14 residues. Germline V lookup: CDR1 SNHLY, CDR2 FYNNEI. Trimming pared 6 bases from V and 8 bases from J, leaving 19 bases between. The CDR3 nucleotides are TGTGCCAGCAGAAAAAACAGGGACTTTGGGGGCTACACCTTC. This sequence encodes CASRKNRDFGGYTF.

This clonotype has at least ten counts. The rearrangement links TRBV7-3 to TRBJ1-6; D perhaps matches TRBD1 (6 bases). Trimming shortened V by 5 bases and J by 4 bases, and 15 bases separated the two germline ends. The CDR3 contains 16 residues. Germline V gives CDR1 SGHTA, CDR2 FQGTGA. As DNA, the CDR3 is TGTGCCAGCAGCCTAATCGGGGACACTTATAATTCACCCCTCCACTTT. This codes for CASSLIGDTYNSPLHF.

This clonotype showed up many times. The V and J genes are TRBV7-3 and TRBJ2-1; D ambiguous. Between the trimmed V and J ends, which lost 5 bases and 7 bases, there was a span of 12 bases. The germline gives CDR1 SGHTA, CDR2 FQGTGA. CDR3 length equals 13 residues. As DNA, the CDR3 is TGTGCCAGCAGCCCCACCCCCGGGAATGAGCAGTTCTTC. It translates to CASSPTPGNEQFF.

Regarding this clonotype: The junction differs from germline at one of its ends, possibly a read error. V usage is TRBV2 and J usage is TRBJ2-7, with no clear D. CDR3 length equals 11 residues. Germline V gives CDR1 SNHLY, CDR2 FYNNEI. As DNA, the CDR3 is TGTGCCAGCAGCCAGACCTACGAGCAGCACTTC. Encoded protein: CASSQTYEQHF.